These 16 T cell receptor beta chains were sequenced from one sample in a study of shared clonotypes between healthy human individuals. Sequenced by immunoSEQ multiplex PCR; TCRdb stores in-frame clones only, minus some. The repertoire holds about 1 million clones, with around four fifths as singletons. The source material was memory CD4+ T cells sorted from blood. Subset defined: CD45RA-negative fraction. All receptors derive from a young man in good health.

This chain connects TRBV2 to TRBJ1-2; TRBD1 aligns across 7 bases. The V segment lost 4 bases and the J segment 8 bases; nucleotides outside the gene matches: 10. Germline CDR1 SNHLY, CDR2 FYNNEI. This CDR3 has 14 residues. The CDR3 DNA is TGTGCCAGCAGTGGCATAGGGGGCGTTGGAGGCTACACCTTC. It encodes CASSGIGGVGGYTF.

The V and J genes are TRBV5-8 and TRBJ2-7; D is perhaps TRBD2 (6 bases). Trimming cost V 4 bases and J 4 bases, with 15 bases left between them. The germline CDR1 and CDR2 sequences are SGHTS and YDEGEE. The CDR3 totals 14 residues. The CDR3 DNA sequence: TGTGCCAGCAGCCGGACTAACAAGGGGTACGAGCAGTACTTC. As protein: CASSRTNKGYEQYF.

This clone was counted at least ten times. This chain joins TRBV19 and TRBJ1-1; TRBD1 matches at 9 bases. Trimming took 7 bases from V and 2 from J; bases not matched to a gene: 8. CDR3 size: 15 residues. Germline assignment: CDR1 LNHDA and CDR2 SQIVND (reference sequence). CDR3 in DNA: TGTGCCAGTAACAAACAGGGGGCGATAAACACTGAAGCTTTCTTT. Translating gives CASNKQGAINTEAFF.

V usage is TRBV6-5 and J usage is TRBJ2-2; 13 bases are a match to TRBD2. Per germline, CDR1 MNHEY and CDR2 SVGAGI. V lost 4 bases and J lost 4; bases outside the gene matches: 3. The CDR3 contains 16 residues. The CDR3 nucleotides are TGTGCCAGCAGTTCGACTAGCGGGGGGTCCACCGGGGAGCTGTTTTTT. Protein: CASSSTSGGSTGELFF.

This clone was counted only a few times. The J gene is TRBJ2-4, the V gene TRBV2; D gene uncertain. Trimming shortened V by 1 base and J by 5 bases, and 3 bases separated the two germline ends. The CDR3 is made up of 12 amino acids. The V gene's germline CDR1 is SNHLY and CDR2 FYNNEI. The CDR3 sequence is CASSEGENIQYF. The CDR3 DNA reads TGTGCCAGCAGTGAAGGGGAAAACATTCAGTACTTC.

The CDR3 reads CAWSQPGTAFF. Written as DNA, the CDR3 is TGTGCCTGGAGTCAACCAGGGACGGCTTTCTTT. The chain is built from TRBV30 and TRBJ1-1; D possibly corresponds to TRBD1 (5 bases). Germline values: CDR1 GTSNPN, CDR2 SVGIG (reference sequence). Trimming cost V 2 bases and J 11 bases, with 12 bases left between them. The CDR3 loop spans 11 amino acids.

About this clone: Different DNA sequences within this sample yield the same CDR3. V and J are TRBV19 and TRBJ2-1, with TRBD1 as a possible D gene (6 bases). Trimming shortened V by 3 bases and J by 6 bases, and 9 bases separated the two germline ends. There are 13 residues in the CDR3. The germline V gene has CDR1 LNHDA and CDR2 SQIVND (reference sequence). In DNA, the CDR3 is TGTGCCAGTAGTATCGGCAGGGGCAATGAGCAGTTCTTC. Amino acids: CASSIGRGNEQFF.

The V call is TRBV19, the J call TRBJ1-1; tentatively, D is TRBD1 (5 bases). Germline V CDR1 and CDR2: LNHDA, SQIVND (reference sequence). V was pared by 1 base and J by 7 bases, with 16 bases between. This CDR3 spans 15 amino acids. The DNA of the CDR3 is TGTGCCAGTAGTATAGGGAAGTCGGGGGAGGGTGAAGCTTTCTTT. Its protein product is CASSIGKSGEGEAFF.

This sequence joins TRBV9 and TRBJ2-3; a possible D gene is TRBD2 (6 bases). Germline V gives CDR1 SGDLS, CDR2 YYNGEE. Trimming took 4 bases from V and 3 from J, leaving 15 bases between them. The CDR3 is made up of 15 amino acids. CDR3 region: CASSRTGLNTDTQYF. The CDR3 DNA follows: TGTGCCAGCAGCCGGACGGGACTTAATACAGATACGCAGTATTTT.

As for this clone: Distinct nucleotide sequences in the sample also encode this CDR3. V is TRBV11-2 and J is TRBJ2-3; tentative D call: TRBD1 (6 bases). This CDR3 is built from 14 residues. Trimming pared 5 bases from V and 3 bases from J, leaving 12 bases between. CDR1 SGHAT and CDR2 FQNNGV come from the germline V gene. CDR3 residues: CASSRNRVTDTQYF. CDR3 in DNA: TGTGCCAGCAGCCGCAACAGGGTAACAGATACGCAGTATTTT.

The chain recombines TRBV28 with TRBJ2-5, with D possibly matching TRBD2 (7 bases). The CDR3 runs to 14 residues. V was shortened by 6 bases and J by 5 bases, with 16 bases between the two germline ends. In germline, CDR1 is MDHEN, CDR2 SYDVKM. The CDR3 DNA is TGTGCCAGCAGGGAAGGGGGGGCAAGGGAGACCCAGTACTTC. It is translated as CASREGGARETQYF.

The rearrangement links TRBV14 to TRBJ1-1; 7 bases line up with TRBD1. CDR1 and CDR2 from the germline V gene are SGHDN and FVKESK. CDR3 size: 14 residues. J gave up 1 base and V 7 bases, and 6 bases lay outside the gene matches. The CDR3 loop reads CASNTTGPNTEAFF. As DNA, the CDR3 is TGTGCCAGCAATACGACAGGGCCGAACACTGAAGCTTTCTTT. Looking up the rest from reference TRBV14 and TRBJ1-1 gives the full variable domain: EAGVTQFPSHSVIEKGQTVTLRCDPISGHDNLYWYRRVMGKEIKFLLHFVKESKQDESGMPNNRFLAERTGGTYSTLKVQPAELEDSGVYFCASNTTGPNTEAFFGQGTRLTVV.

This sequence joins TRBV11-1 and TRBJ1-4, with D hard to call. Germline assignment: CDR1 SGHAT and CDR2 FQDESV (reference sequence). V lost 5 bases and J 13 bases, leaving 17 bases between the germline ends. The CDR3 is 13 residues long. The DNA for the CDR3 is TGTGCCAGCAGCCAGTCGACGGTGTCAAGACTGTTTTTT. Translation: CASSQSTVSRLFF.

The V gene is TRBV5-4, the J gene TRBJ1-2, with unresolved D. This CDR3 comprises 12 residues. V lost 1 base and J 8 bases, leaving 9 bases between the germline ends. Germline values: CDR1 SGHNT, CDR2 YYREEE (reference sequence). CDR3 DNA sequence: TGTGCCAGCAGCTTGAACCAAGGGGGCTACACCTTC. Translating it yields CASSLNQGGYTF.

In nucleotides, the CDR3 is TGTGCCAGCAGCCAGGCCAGGTACCAGTTCTTC. This gives the protein CASSQARYQFF. The genes are TRBV7-2 and TRBJ2-1, with D unresolved. The CDR3 is 11 amino acids. Germline loops: CDR1 SGHTA, CDR2 FQGNSA. Trimming cost V 5 bases and J 13 bases, with 12 bases left between them.

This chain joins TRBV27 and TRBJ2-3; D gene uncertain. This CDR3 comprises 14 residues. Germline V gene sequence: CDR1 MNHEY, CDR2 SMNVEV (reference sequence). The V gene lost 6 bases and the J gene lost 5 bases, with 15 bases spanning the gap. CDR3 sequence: CASRPGRHGDTQYF. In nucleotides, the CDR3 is TGTGCCAGCAGGCCCGGGCGGCATGGAGATACGCAGTATTTT.